This is a list of T cell receptor beta chains from one sample in a study of blood T cells in healthy people across ages. TCRdb reprocessed the 5' RACE reads via MiXCR and lists one record per CDR3 protein. The sample records about 1.5 million distinct CDR3 sequences, about 42% being singletons. The source material was blood. These receptors came from a woman younger than 35 in good health. The CDR3 runs from the conserved cysteine through the conserved F or W. The D gene is left open where the match is weak. Clone size is shown for a subset of rows, as once, few, many or a class of expanded clone.

size,J,V,D,DNA,CDR3
.,TRBJ2-3,TRBV24-1,TRBD2,TGTGCCACCAGTGACAAAGGACCTGGAGCGGGGGGGCTGGTTGATACGCAGTATTTT,CATSDKGPGAGGLVDTQYF
.,TRBJ2-7,TRBV20-1,TRBD2,TGCAGTGCTAGGGGTCGGGAGCGGGGGGCCTACGAGCAGTACTTC,CSARGRERGAYEQYF
many,TRBJ2-7,TRBV5-1,TRBD1,TGCGCCAGCAGCCGCGAGGGACAGAACTACGAGCAGTACTTC,CASSREGQNYEQYF
.,TRBJ1-1,TRBV4-3,.,TGCGCCAGCAGCCAAGCATGGAGTCCGGTGCAGCACACTGAAGCTTTCTTT,CASSQAWSPVQHTEAFF
few,TRBJ1-2,TRBV20-1,.,TGCAGTGCTAGTTCTCAGGACTATGGCTACACCTTC,CSASSQDYGYTF
few,TRBJ2-1,TRBV14,.,TGTGCCAGCAGCCAAGATCACCCCACCTACAATGAGCAGTTCTTC,CASSQDHPTYNEQFF
.,TRBJ2-1,TRBV12-3/TRBV12-4,TRBD2,TGTGCCAGCAGCGTACCTGGGACTAGCGGGGCGCTCAATGAGCAGTTCTTC,CASSVPGTSGALNEQFF
.,TRBJ2-1,TRBV7-9,.,TGTGCCAGCAGCTTATCCGGACTGGGTGAGCAGTTCTTC,CASSLSGLGEQFF
.,TRBJ2-7,TRBV6-5,.,TGTGCCAGCAGTTACTCTACGGGGGAGGCCTCCTACGAGCAGTACTTC,CASSYSTGEASYEQYF
.,TRBJ2-1,TRBV3-1,.,TGTGCCAGCAGCCAAGATCAAAGGGTGCAGTTCTTC,CASSQDQRVQFF
.,TRBJ2-1,TRBV5-1,TRBD2,TGCGCCAGCAGCGCGGGACTATCAAATGAACAGTTCTTC,CASSAGLSNEQFF
.,TRBJ1-2,TRBV6-1,TRBD1,TGTGCCAGCGAGGGGGCGAGCTATGGCTACACCTTC,CASEGASYGYTF
many,TRBJ2-3,TRBV29-1,TRBD2,TGCAGCGTCCCAACTAGCGGGAGCACAGATACGCAGTATTTT,CSVPTSGSTDTQYF
.,TRBJ2-5,TRBV6-2/TRBV6-3,.,TGTGCCAGCAGCCACGGACAGAAAGAGACCCAGTACTTC,CASSHGQKETQYF
.,TRBJ2-1,TRBV28,.,TGTGCCAGCAACGCCTACGTAGGGACCCAGTTCTTC,CASNAYVGTQFF
.,TRBJ2-1,TRBV5-6,.,TGTGCCAGCAGCCATACCGACAGGTTGTACAATGAGCAGTTCTTC,CASSHTDRLYNEQFF
.,TRBJ2-7,TRBV6-5,TRBD2,TGTGCCACCGACCCCGACGGGAGGTCCTACGAGCAGTACTTC,CATDPDGRSYEQYF
once,TRBJ1-6,TRBV6-6,.,TGTGCCAACAGTAACGATTCACCCCTCCACTTT,CANSNDSPLHF
.,TRBJ2-5,TRBV6-6,TRBD1,TGTGCCAGCAGTTCGGCCGGGACAGGGGAGGAGACCCAGTACTTC,CASSSAGTGEETQYF
.,TRBJ2-4,TRBV14,.,TGTGCCAGCAGCCCCAGACTCCATTCGGCCCAGTACTTC,CASSPRLHSAQYF
.,TRBJ1-2,TRBV5-1,.,TGCGCCAGCAGGCAGGTCGGGGCGTATGGCTACACCTTC,CASRQVGAYGYTF
.,TRBJ2-2,TRBV20-1,.,TGCAGTGCTAGAGTTGCCGCGGCCGGGGAGCTGTTTTTT,CSARVAAAGELFF
.,TRBJ2-6,TRBV20-1,.,TGCAGTGCTACACAGGTCCCCTCTGGGGCCAACGTCCTGACTTTC,CSATQVPSGANVLTF
.,TRBJ1-4,TRBV7-9,.,TGTGCCAGCAGCCCTAATGGAGGAGGGTTTGAAAAACTGTTTTTT,CASSPNGGGFEKLFF
few,TRBJ1-2,TRBV20-1,TRBD1,TGCAGTGCTATCCACAGGGGCGACTATGGCTACACCTTC,CSAIHRGDYGYTF
.,TRBJ2-1,TRBV7-8,.,TGTGCCAGCAGCTTAGCCCGGGAGTGGTTGAATGAGCAGTTCTTC,CASSLAREWLNEQFF
few,TRBJ1-2,TRBV5-1,.,TGCGCCAGCAGCTCCTCCAGGTCCTCGATCGACTATGGCTACACCTTC,CASSSSRSSIDYGYTF
many,TRBJ1-4,TRBV7-2,.,TGTGCCAGCAGTTTCGGGCAGATTAATGAAAAACTGTTTTTT,CASSFGQINEKLFF
few,TRBJ1-1,TRBV29-1,.,TGCAGCGCCCAGGTCGGGGGGAACACTGAATCTTTCTTT,CSAQVGGNTESFF
few,TRBJ2-1,TRBV4-3,.,TGCGCCAGCAGCCAAGACCGTCAGGGGGGTTACAATGAGCAGTTCTTC,CASSQDRQGGYNEQFF
many,TRBJ1-1,TRBV29-1,.,TGCAGCGCGGGTGCGGGCTGGGGCATGAACACTGAAGCTTTCTTT,CSAGAGWGMNTEAFF
.,TRBJ2-5,TRBV24-1,TRBD2,TGTGCCACCAGTGACTCCGGACTAGCGCGCCACAATGAGCAGTACTTC,CATSDSGLARHNEQYF
.,TRBJ2-7,TRBV25-1,.,TGTGCCAGCAGTGCCCCCCCCGGGCGCCCTAACTCCTACGAGCAGTACTTC,CASSAPPGRPNSYEQYF
.,TRBJ1-2,TRBV4-2,.,TGTGCCAGCAGCCAAGATCTGGGAGAGTACTATGGCTACACCTTC,CASSQDLGEYYGYTF
few,TRBJ1-2,TRBV20-1,.,TGCAGTGCTGACCGTTTAGATGGCTACACCTTC,CSADRLDGYTF
few,TRBJ2-1,TRBV11-2,TRBD1,TGTGCCAGCAGCTGCGGGACAGGTGGGGGCGATGAGCAGTTCTTC,CASSCGTGGGDEQFF
.,TRBJ2-7,TRBV4-3,.,TGCGCCAGCAGCCAACCCAAAGTGGCAACTAAATTATCCTACGAGCAGTACTTC,CASSQPKVATKLSYEQYF
.,TRBJ1-2,TRBV10-2,.,TGCGCCAGCAGTGAGTCGAGAGGGGTAAATCGTGGCTACACCTTC,CASSESRGVNRGYTF
.,TRBJ2-3,TRBV20-1,TRBD2,TGCAGTGCTCCCCATATTAGCGGGGGATCAGATACGCAGTATTTT,CSAPHISGGSDTQYF
many,TRBJ2-7,TRBV29-1,.,TGCAGCGTTGATTCGGACAATGGCTACGAGCAGTACTTC,CSVDSDNGYEQYF
.,TRBJ1-1,TRBV7-9,.,TGTGCCAGCAGATTCAGACAGTACTTGAACACTGAAGCTTTCTTT,CASRFRQYLNTEAFF
.,TRBJ2-1,TRBV6-5,TRBD1,TGTGCCAGCAGTGTGGACAGGCGGCATGAGCAGTTCTTC,CASSVDRRHEQFF